This T cell receptor (beta chain) emerged from a study of T cell changes during pregnancy in multiple sclerosis. TCRdb's table, derived via immunoSEQ multiplex PCR, lists solely in-frame clones and lacks some. The repertoire holds around 99,000 clones, less than 95% seen once, with roughly 0.78% in the top ten. The CDR3 contains 13 residues. V shed 0 bases and J shed 2 bases, with 5 bases lying between them. In germline, CDR1 is SGDLS, CDR2 YYNGEE. This chain connects TRBV9 to TRBJ1-1; D is ambiguous. The sample consisted of peripheral blood, taken in the third trimester of pregnancy. This clonotype originated in a female donor in good health, enrolled as a control in a pregnancy study. CDR3 sequence (DNA): TGTGCCAGCAGCGTAGCTACTAACACTGAAGCTTTCTTT. Its translation: CASSVATNTEAFF.